The entry that follows covers one T cell receptor beta chain sequence. Antigen unknown. The same CDR3 can be traced to other DNA sequences in this sample. The length of the CDR3 is 13 residues. CDR1 KGHSH and CDR2 LQKENI come from the germline V gene. V was pared by 2 bases and J by 1 base, with 5 bases between. The sample comes from a study of shared clonotypes between healthy human individuals. Findings of the study overall: Naive subsets generally had larger estimated richness than memory subsets.

Study processing details: ImmunoSEQ yielded junction-only sequences lacking quality scores, so filtering differed. The repertoire was sequenced with immunoSEQ multiplex PCR; TCRdb's copy has only in-frame clones and lacks some. V and J calls and clone size are those listed in that table; D and trimming were worked out from the DNA. The data contain over 2 million clones, around 90% of them singletons. The V and J genes are TRBV18 and TRBJ1-1; D uncertain. The receptor comes from a man aged 18 to 29 in good health. Some clones in this sample may be carry-over from other donors' samples. Sequencing was carried out using naive CD4+ T cells from PBMCs. Subset indicated: CD45RA+ positively selected. Here the CDR3 reads CASSPIGNTEAFF. Written as DNA, the CDR3 is TGTGCCAGCTCACCAATAGGGAACACTGAAGCTTTCTTT.